The 20 T cell receptor beta chains below come from one sample, sequenced in a study of T cell responses to AZD1222 COVID-19 vaccine (dated by TCRdb to the early 2020s). The protocol used for the library was the immunoSEQ multiplex PCR assay. TCRdb took over this immuneACCESS table, retaining in-frame rearrangements with V and J assigned. Such tables are incomplete; in checked studies, under half of the missing clones stem from an unresolved V gene, and the remainder is unexplained. The sample table holds about 150,000 clones, of which 88% were seen once. 3% to 3.5% of the sample is held by the ten biggest clonotypes. The time point label corresponds to: baseline before first vaccination. The specimen comprised peripheral blood, sampled on day 0 of AZD1222 vaccination. The receptors derive from an adult in good health.

The chain has TRBV4-1 and TRBJ2-1, with 7 bases aligning to TRBD2. Trimming at V came to 1 base and at J to 0 bases, leaving 6 bases not matched to a gene. The CDR3 extends over 17 amino acids. The V gene's germline CDR1 is MGHRA and CDR2 YSYEKL. CDR3 nucleotides: TGCGCCAGCAGCCAAGGACCCGGGACTACCTCCTACAATGAGCAGTTCTTC. Its protein product is CASSQGPGTTSYNEQFF.

The CDR3 DNA reads as TGTGCCAGCAGCTTGTATTGGACAGGGGATTCACCCCTCCACTTT. Protein sequence: CASSLYWTGDSPLHF. The chain links TRBV5-5 to TRBJ1-6; 9 positions agree with TRBD1. Germline-derived CDR1 and CDR2 are SGHKS and YYEKEE (reference sequence). The CDR3 consists of 15 residues. V shed 1 base and J 8 bases; nucleotides not matched to a gene: 4.

On this clone: Since the CDR3 does not end with the conserved phenylalanine or tryptophan, this likely comes from a read error. It is unclear where the CDR3 begins or ends on the DNA, so no DNA is shown, and the CDR3 is as TCRdb lists it. The chain joins TRBV10-1 to TRBJ1-1. The CDR3 has 11 amino acids, counting both end residues. Germline V lookup: CDR1 WNHNN, CDR2 SYGVQD (reference sequence). CDR3 amino acids: CASSESVRHRG.

V gene TRBV6-5 combines with J gene TRBJ2-7; unclear D gene. There are 12 residues in the CDR3. Between the trimmed V and J ends, which lost 4 bases and 3 bases, there was a span of 7 bases. From germline, CDR1 is MNHEY and CDR2 SVGAGI. The CDR3 region is CASSSVGYEQYF. In DNA, the CDR3 is TGTGCCAGCAGTTCTGTCGGCTACGAGCAGTACTTC.

The J gene is TRBJ2-1, the V gene TRBV19, with 11 bases identical to TRBD2. Looked up from germline, CDR1 is LNHDA and CDR2 is SQIVND (reference sequence). The CDR3 is made up of 19 amino acids. The junction had 11 bases not matched to a gene; V was cut back by 2 bases and J by 2 bases. The DNA of the CDR3 is TGTGCCAGTAGTATACATAGCGGGGGGGCCTGGACGCCCTACAATGAGCAGTTCTTC. Its translation: CASSIHSGGAWTPYNEQFF. Full variable domain (missing parts from reference TRBV19 and TRBJ2-1): DGGITQSPKYLFRKEGQNVTLSCEQNLNHDAMYWYRQDPGQGLRLIYYSQIVNDFQKGDIAEGYSVSREKKESFPLTVTSAQKNPTAFYLCASSIHSGGAWTPYNEQFFGPGTRLTVL.

This chain connects TRBV25-1 to TRBJ1-1, with no clear D. V lost 2 bases and J lost 0, with 7 bases in between. CDR3 length: 14 amino acids. Germline CDR1 reads MGHDK; CDR2 reads SYGVNS. The CDR3 nucleotides are TGTGCCAGCAGTGAAGACCCCATGAACACTGAAGCTTTCTTT. Translating gives CASSEDPMNTEAFF.

This clone has only one observation. The J gene is TRBJ1-2, the V gene TRBV18; D may be TRBD1 (5 bases). V was trimmed by 2 bases and J by 9 bases, leaving 16 bases between them. Germline values: CDR1 KGHSH, CDR2 LQKENI. The CDR3 is 14 amino acids. CDR3 nucleotides: TGTGCCAGCTCACCAGGTTCCGGGACGCGGAGCTACACCTTC. As protein: CASSPGSGTRSYTF.

This clone was counted once. The chain is built from TRBV2 and TRBJ2-1, with 7 bases fitting TRBD2. The CDR3 covers 15 residues. V dropped 7 bases and J dropped 3; count of bases not matched to a gene: 9. Germline V gene sequence: CDR1 SNHLY, CDR2 FYNNEI. CDR3 residues: CASTRRGGGYNEQFF. The DNA of the CDR3 is TGTGCCAGCACCCGAAGGGGCGGGGGCTACAATGAGCAGTTCTTC.

V is TRBV19 and J is TRBJ1-4; TRBD1 agrees at 11 bases. The CDR3 consists of 14 residues. Germline CDR1 LNHDA, CDR2 SQIVND (reference sequence). V dropped 7 bases and J dropped 8; count of bases not matched to a gene: 6. The CDR3 DNA sequence: TGTGCCAGTACCCGGGACAGGGGGGGAGAAAAACTGTTTTTT. This translates into CASTRDRGGEKLFF.

The chain recombines TRBV6-6 with TRBJ2-1; D gene uncertain. Germline loops: CDR1 MNHNY, CDR2 SVGAGI (reference sequence). This CDR3 spans 10 amino acids. V lost 8 bases and J lost 4, with 3 bases in between. The CDR3 DNA reads TGTGCCAGCTGGTACAATGAGCAGTTCTTC. It yields the protein CASWYNEQFF.

The rearrangement uses TRBV19 and TRBJ1-5; TRBD1 agrees at 7 bases. The V gene's germline CDR1 is LNHDA and CDR2 SQIVND (reference sequence). This CDR3 comprises 15 residues. With 2 bases clipped from V and 5 bases from J, the junction kept 6 bases outside the gene matches. CDR3 sequence reads: CASSIIGGWDQPQHF. CDR3 DNA sequence: TGTGCCAGTAGTATAATAGGGGGCTGGGATCAGCCCCAGCATTTT.

This clone occurred once. The chain carries TRBV29-1 and TRBJ2-7; 7 bases agree with TRBD1. The CDR3 totals 12 residues. CDR1 and CDR2 from the germline V gene are SQVTM and ANQGSEA. Trimming cost V 6 bases and J 5 bases; bases outside gene matches: 7. The CDR3 loop reads CSVAKQGNEQYF. CDR3 nucleotide sequence: TGCAGCGTCGCAAAACAGGGGAACGAGCAGTACTTC.

The CDR3 region has the DNA TGTGCCAGCAGTTACTCCCCTCCCCCTGGGGGAGAGACCCAGTACTTC. Translated, it gives CASSYSPPPGGETQYF. This chain connects TRBV6-6 to TRBJ2-5, with D perhaps TRBD1 or TRBD2 (5 bases each). There are 16 residues in the CDR3. Germline CDR1 is MNHNY and CDR2 is SVGAGI (reference sequence). Trimming stripped 0 bases from V and 4 bases from J, with 15 bases between.

The chain couples TRBV5-1 to TRBJ2-2; 13 bases agree with TRBD2. Germline CDR1 SGHRS, CDR2 YFSETQ. The CDR3 loop spans 15 amino acids. The J segment lost 3 bases and the V segment lost 7 bases, leaving 3 bases of the junction unmatched. Here the CDR3 reads CASAGTSGDTGELFF. Here the CDR3 DNA reads TGCGCCAGCGCAGGGACTAGCGGGGACACCGGGGAGCTGTTTTTT.

This chain connects TRBV28 to TRBJ2-7; weak D call: TRBD1 (5 bases). Germline V gene sequence: CDR1 MDHEN, CDR2 SYDVKM. Trimming shortened V by 2 bases and J by 5 bases, and 13 bases separated the two germline ends. The CDR3 loop spans 14 amino acids. In DNA, the CDR3 is TGTGCCAGCAGTTTAATGGACAAGGGCCACGAGCAGTACTTC. It yields the protein CASSLMDKGHEQYF. Looking up the rest from reference TRBV28 and TRBJ2-7 gives the full variable domain: DVKVTQSSRYLVKRTGEKVFLECVQDMDHENMFWYRQDPGLGLRLIYFSYDVKMKEKGDIPEGYSVSREKKERFSLILESASTNQTSMYLCASSLMDKGHEQYFGPGTRLTVT.

The chain has TRBV18 and TRBJ1-4; 9 bases match TRBD1. V gave up 8 bases and J gave up 6 bases; unmatched junction bases: 4. CDR1 and CDR2 (germline): KGHSH, LQKENI. The CDR3 has 13 amino acids. This CDR3 reads CASQQGADEKLFF. The CDR3 coding sequence is TGTGCCAGCCAACAGGGGGCAGATGAAAAACTGTTTTTT.

This chain links TRBV18 with TRBJ1-2, with 11 bases matching TRBD1. This CDR3 contains 14 residues. V shed 4 bases, J shed 6 bases, and the junction held 4 bases outside the gene matches. CDR1 is KGHSH, CDR2 LQKENI, per germline. The CDR3 nucleotides read TGTGCCAGCTCACTGGGACAGGGGGGCGATGGCTACACCTTC. Translation gives CASSLGQGGDGYTF.

This chain joins TRBV7-2 and TRBJ2-7, with D possibly TRBD2 on 6 matching bases. Germline values: CDR1 SGHTA, CDR2 FQGNSA. Trimming cost V 0 bases and J 2 bases, with 26 bases left between them. The CDR3 loop spans 20 amino acids. The CDR3 protein is CASSLASGLYGGKSTYEQYF. In nucleotides, the CDR3 is TGTGCCAGCAGCTTAGCGTCGGGGTTGTACGGGGGAAAGTCGACCTACGAGCAGTACTTC.

Of note for this clone: Other DNA sequences of this sample code for an identical CDR3. The rearrangement joins TRBV5-1 to TRBJ1-4; possibly TRBD1 for D (6 bases). CDR1 and CDR2 (germline): SGHRS, YFSETQ. The CDR3 extends over 13 amino acids. The germline V and J ends were trimmed by 0 bases and 7 bases, with 7 bases remaining between them. CDR3 residues: CASSLGTAEKLFF. The CDR3 DNA sequence: TGCGCCAGCAGCTTGGGGACAGCTGAAAAACTGTTTTTT.

The gene calls are TRBV7-9 and TRBJ2-3; tentatively, D is TRBD2 (5 bases). Germline CDR1 and CDR2: SEHNR and FQNEAQ (reference sequence). V lost 4 bases and J 6 bases, leaving 11 bases between the germline ends. CDR3 length: 13 amino acids. Written as DNA, the CDR3 is TGTGCCAGCAGCTCTGACCAGCGGGATACGCAGTATTTT. Translated: CASSSDQRDTQYF.